Below are 30 T cell receptor beta chains sequenced from a single sample in a study of shared clonotypes between healthy human individuals. Only in-frame clones appear in the TCRdb table, and some are missing; sequencing was by immunoSEQ multiplex PCR. The table shows about a million clones, with 70% to 80% occurring only once. The sequenced sample consisted of memory CD4+ T cells from PBMCs. Subset specified: CD45RA-negative fraction. Source of these receptors: a man younger than 30 in good health. Some clones in this sample may be carry-over from other donors' samples.

This rearrangement joins TRBV2 to TRBJ1-6, with D perhaps matching TRBD1 (5 bases). V lost 4 bases and J 6 bases, leaving 13 bases between the germline ends. The CDR3 covers 15 residues. Germline loops: CDR1 SNHLY, CDR2 FYNNEI. The CDR3 sequence is CASSGGGVSNSPLHF. As DNA, the CDR3 is TGTGCCAGCAGTGGGGGAGGGGTATCTAATTCACCCCTCCACTTT.

The V call is TRBV10-3, the J call TRBJ2-1; 10 nucleotides agree with TRBD1. Losses at the gene ends were 10 bases for V and 6 bases for J; bases not matched to a gene: 12. The CDR3 is made up of 15 amino acids. Germline loops: CDR1 ENHRY, CDR2 SYGVKD. The CDR3 bases are TGTGCCACCAACAAAGAGGACAGGGGGTCCAATGAGCAGTTCTTC. Residues: CATNKEDRGSNEQFF.

The rearrangement joins TRBV5-6 to TRBJ1-1, with unresolved D. The length of the CDR3 is 11 residues. Trimming stripped 0 bases from V and 5 bases from J, with 2 bases between. Germline-derived CDR1 and CDR2 are SGHDT and YYEEEE. CDR3 DNA: TGTGCCAGCAGCTTGGCTACTGAAGCTTTCTTT. Its protein is CASSLATEAFF.

The chain combines TRBV11-2 with TRBJ1-2; D remains unclear. Germline CDR1 reads SGHAT; CDR2 reads FQNNGV. The CDR3 runs 16 residues. V was cut by 5 bases and J by 7 bases, with 23 bases left in between. The CDR3, as DNA: TGTGCCAGCAGCCCCATAGCGGGAAACCATCGGGGTGGCTACACCTTC. Protein: CASSPIAGNHRGGYTF. The variable domain in full, completed from reference TRBV11-2 and TRBJ1-2, reads EAGVAQSPRYKIIEKRQSVAFWCNPISGHATLYWYQQILGQGPKLLIQFQNNGVVDDSQLPKDRFSAERLKGVDSTLKIQPAKLEDSAVYLCASSPIAGNHRGGYTFGSGTRLTVV.

The gene calls are TRBV5-1 and TRBJ2-3; D unclear. Trimming took off 0 bases at V and 5 bases at J, with 10 bases between the two ends. CDR1 SGHRS and CDR2 YFSETQ come from the germline V gene. CDR3 size: 14 residues. CDR3 nucleotide sequence: TGCGCCAGCAGCTTGGACCGAGGTGAAGATACGCAGTATTTT. It encodes CASSLDRGEDTQYF.

The V gene is TRBV27, the J gene TRBJ1-1, with 9 bases fitting TRBD1. CDR1 is MNHEY, CDR2 SMNVEV, per germline (reference sequence). The CDR3 runs to 15 residues. After removal of 7 bases from V and 0 bases from J, the junction contained 6 bases not matched to a gene. CDR3 loop: CASIKRDRVNTEAFF. The CDR3 DNA follows: TGTGCCAGCATCAAACGGGACAGGGTGAACACTGAAGCTTTCTTT.

The J gene is TRBJ2-2, the V gene TRBV7-2; no reliable D call. V gave up 5 bases and J gave up 1 base, with 8 bases separating them. Germline V CDR1 and CDR2: SGHTA, FQGNSA. CDR3 length equals 14 residues. CDR3 region: CASSPPENTGELFF. In DNA, the CDR3 is TGTGCCAGCAGCCCCCCTGAGAACACCGGGGAGCTGTTTTTT.

About this clone itself: With a much larger clone just one base away, this may be a read error. The chain employs TRBV10-3 and TRBJ2-6, with unresolved D. The germline V gene has CDR1 ENHRY and CDR2 SYGVKD. This CDR3 is 13 amino acids long. CDR3 amino acids: CASSYSGANVLTF. The CDR3 DNA follows: TGTGCCAGCAGTTACTCTGGGGCCAACGTCCTGACTTTC.

The chain joins TRBV11-2 to TRBJ2-7; 11 nucleotides match TRBD1. This CDR3 comprises 14 residues. The germline V gene encodes CDR1 SGHAT and CDR2 FQNNGV. V gave up 5 bases and J gave up 5 bases; unmatched junction bases: 5. The CDR3 DNA follows: TGTGCCAGCAGCACACGGACAGGGGGCAACGAGCAGTACTTC. Translated: CASSTRTGGNEQYF.

The rearrangement joins TRBV19 to TRBJ1-1, with a possible D match to TRBD1 (5 bases). The CDR3 consists of 15 residues. The V gene's germline CDR1 is LNHDA and CDR2 SQIVND (reference sequence). Deletions cut 7 bases from V and 6 bases from J, with 21 bases between. CDR3: CASKYTGHQLAEAFF. Written as DNA, the CDR3 is TGTGCCAGTAAGTACACAGGCCACCAATTGGCTGAAGCTTTCTTT.

The CDR3 region is CASSIDSQGSETQYF. For the CDR3, the DNA is TGTGCCAGTAGTATAGATTCACAGGGATCAGAGACCCAGTACTTC. The rearrangement links TRBV19 to TRBJ2-5; D possibly corresponds to TRBD1 (6 bases). The V and J ends lost 0 bases and 4 bases respectively, with 12 bases between them. This CDR3 is built from 15 residues. Germline loops: CDR1 LNHDA, CDR2 SQIVND (reference sequence).

The rearrangement links TRBV11-1 to TRBJ2-7; D possibly corresponds to TRBD1 (6 bases). Trimming cost V 2 bases and J 7 bases, with 15 bases left between them. The CDR3 sequence is 14 residues long. The V gene's germline CDR1 is SGHAT and CDR2 FQDESV (reference sequence). CDR3 sequence (DNA): TGTGCCAGCAGCTTATACAGGGCCTCGGAGGAGCAGTACTTC. Protein sequence: CASSLYRASEEQYF.

The J gene is TRBJ1-2, the V gene TRBV19; TRBD1 matches 12 bases. Germline CDR1 and CDR2: LNHDA and SQIVND (reference sequence). The CDR3 covers 17 residues. With V trimmed by 5 bases and J by 3 bases, 10 bases remained unmatched. Written as DNA, the CDR3 is TGTGCCAGTAGTCCAAGGAGCGGGACAGGGGGCTACTATGGCTACACCTTC. Its translation: CASSPRSGTGGYYGYTF. Combining the CDR3 with reference TRBV19 and TRBJ1-2 gives the whole variable domain DGGITQSPKYLFRKEGQNVTLSCEQNLNHDAMYWYRQDPGQGLRLIYYSQIVNDFQKGDIAEGYSVSREKKESFPLTVTSAQKNPTAFYLCASSPRSGTGGYYGYTFGSGTRLTVV.

For the CDR3, the DNA is TGTGCCAGCAGCTTAACGGGATTCAACACCGGGGAGCTGTTTTTT. This gives the protein CASSLTGFNTGELFF. The chain combines TRBV7-9 with TRBJ2-2; maybe TRBD2 (5 bases). Trimming shortened V by 2 bases and J by 2 bases, and 9 bases separated the two germline ends. This CDR3 has 15 residues. Looked up from germline, CDR1 is SEHNR and CDR2 is FQNEAQ (reference sequence).

This clone was seen a single time. The chain combines TRBV28 with TRBJ1-5, with D perhaps matching TRBD1 (5 bases). The CDR3 is 13 residues long. V was shortened by 8 bases and J by 5 bases, with 13 bases between the two germline ends. Germline V CDR1 and CDR2: MDHEN, SYDVKM. CDR3 in amino acids: CASFRGTYQPQHF. The CDR3 DNA reads TGTGCCAGCTTTCGGGGCACCTATCAGCCCCAGCATTTT. Supplemented by reference TRBV28 and TRBJ1-5, the full variable domain reads DVKVTQSSRYLVKRTGEKVFLECVQDMDHENMFWYRQDPGLGLRLIYFSYDVKMKEKGDIPEGYSVSREKKERFSLILESASTNQTSMYLCASFRGTYQPQHFGDGTRLSIL.

The chain carries TRBV28 and TRBJ2-3; no clear D gene. V shed 5 bases and J shed 3 bases, with 15 bases lying between them. The CDR3 spans 15 residues. Per germline, CDR1 MDHEN and CDR2 SYDVKM. Here the CDR3 DNA reads TGTGCCAGCAGTACCCTCCGACGTGGTACAGATACGCAGTATTTT. Residues: CASSTLRRGTDTQYF.

The rearrangement uses TRBV25-1 and TRBJ2-3; possibly TRBD1 for D (5 bases). The V gene's germline CDR1 is MGHDK and CDR2 SYGVNS. The CDR3 has 14 residues. Trimming took off 7 bases at V and 2 bases at J, with 13 bases between the two ends. The CDR3 DNA follows: TGTGCCAGCACCGACAGCACCTACACAGATACGCAGTATTTT. Its protein is CASTDSTYTDTQYF. Based on the CDR3 plus reference TRBV25-1 and TRBJ2-3, the full variable domain is EADIYQTPRYLVIGTGKKITLECSQTMGHDKMYWYQQDPGMELHLIHYSYGVNSTEKGDLSSESTVSRIRTEHFPLTLESARPSHTSQYLCASTDSTYTDTQYFGPGTRLTVL.

The chain joins TRBV28 to TRBJ1-4; unclear D gene. Trimming left V 5 bases short and J 9 bases short, with 4 bases between. This CDR3 has 10 amino acids. Germline CDR1 is MDHEN and CDR2 is SYDVKM. CDR3 nucleotide sequence: TGTGCCAGCAGTGATAAAAAACTGTTTTTT. This encodes CASSDKKLFF.

The V call is TRBV5-6, the J call TRBJ1-5, with D unclear. The V gene lost 2 bases and the J gene lost 5 bases, with 14 bases spanning the gap. CDR1 SGHDT and CDR2 YYEEEE come from the germline V gene. There are 15 residues in the CDR3. CDR3 in amino acids: CASSFKARRDQPQHF. The CDR3 DNA sequence: TGTGCCAGCAGCTTTAAGGCACGGAGGGATCAGCCCCAGCATTTT. The full variable domain, its missing parts supplied by reference TRBV5-6 and TRBJ1-5, is DAGVTQSPTHLIKTRGQQVTLRCSPKSGHDTVSWYQQALGQGPQFIFQYYEEEERQRGNFPDRFSGHQFPNYSSELNVNALLLGDSALYLCASSFKARRDQPQHFGDGTRLSIL.

This clone showed up just a few times. In this CDR3 the conserved last residue, phenylalanine or tryptophan, is missing, so a read error is likely. The DNA is omitted, as the CDR3 cannot be located on it reliably, and the CDR3 follows TCRdb's listing. The V gene is TRBV21-1, the J gene TRBJ2-7; the table's D call of TRBD2 was not tested on the DNA. TRBV21-1 is tagged as a pseudogene. The CDR3 adds up to 13 amino acids, both ends counted. CDR3 in amino acids: CASSKGVGYEQYL.

DNA of the CDR3: TGTGCCAGCAGTTACACGTCCATTAGGGATGAGCAGTTCTTC. Protein: CASSYTSIRDEQFF. The chain links TRBV6-6 to TRBJ2-1, with D unresolved. The CDR3 has 14 amino acids. Between the trimmed V and J ends, which lost 2 bases and 8 bases, there was a span of 13 bases. The germline CDR1 and CDR2 sequences are MNHNY and SVGAGI (reference sequence).

This chain uses TRBV6-5 with TRBJ2-7, with D possibly being TRBD1 or TRBD2 (6 bases each). Looked up from germline, CDR1 is MNHEY and CDR2 is SVGAGI. Trimming pared 0 bases from V and 9 bases from J, leaving 9 bases between. The CDR3 is made up of 12 amino acids. The CDR3 DNA reads as TGTGCCAGCAGTTACTCGGGGGGCGGGCAGTACTTC. Translation gives CASSYSGGGQYF.

In the case of this clone: This may be a read error, as it is one base from a much larger clone. The identical CDR3 is also encoded by other nucleotide sequences in the sample. The genes are TRBV28 and TRBJ1-1, with TRBD1 identical over 8 bases. Germline loops: CDR1 MDHEN, CDR2 SYDVKM. With V trimmed by 6 bases and J by 4 bases, 4 bases remained unmatched. This CDR3 is built from 13 residues. This CDR3 reads CASSLDRGTEAFF. In nucleotides, the CDR3 is TGTGCCAGCAGCTTAGACAGGGGCACTGAAGCTTTCTTT.

V gene TRBV6-1 combines with J gene TRBJ2-3; a possible D gene is TRBD2 (5 bases). V lost 0 bases, J lost 6 bases, and 10 bases lay in between. Germline assignment: CDR1 MNHNS and CDR2 SASEGT. The CDR3 has 14 residues. The CDR3: CASSEAERGDTQYF. CDR3 sequence (DNA): TGTGCCAGCAGTGAAGCCGAACGAGGGGATACGCAGTATTTT.

V gene TRBV25-1 combines with J gene TRBJ1-2, with D perhaps TRBD1 (6 bases). This CDR3 is 14 amino acids long. Per the germline V gene, CDR1 is MGHDK and CDR2 is SYGVNS. Trimming pared 4 bases from V and 7 bases from J, leaving 16 bases between. CDR3 in DNA: TGTGCCAGCAGTGTGGGGAGTTACAGGGCTGGCTACACCTTC. The encoded protein is CASSVGSYRAGYTF.

The rearrangement uses TRBV9 and TRBJ2-2, with TRBD2 as a possible D gene (6 bases). The V gene's germline CDR1 is SGDLS and CDR2 YYNGEE. V was pared by 4 bases and J by 3 bases, with 16 bases between. CDR3 size: 16 residues. The CDR3 bases are TGTGCCAGCAGCCCCCGGGGTAGCGGAGACACCGGGGAGCTGTTTTTT. Protein sequence: CASSPRGSGDTGELFF.

The rearrangement links TRBV10-3 to TRBJ1-2; D is perhaps TRBD1 (5 bases). V lost 0 bases to trimming and J lost 4 bases, with 9 bases between them. Germline loops: CDR1 ENHRY, CDR2 SYGVKD. The CDR3 is 14 amino acids. CDR3 DNA sequence: TGTGCCATCAGTGAGTCGGGGGGTGGCTATGGCTACACCTTC. It is translated as CAISESGGGYGYTF.

This sequence joins TRBV7-8 and TRBJ2-6, with D unresolved. The CDR3 has 15 amino acids. Germline CDR1 is SGHVS and CDR2 is FQNEAQ. Trimming left V 4 bases short and J 1 base short, with 8 bases between. The DNA of the CDR3 is TGTGCCAGCAGCTGGCGCGAATCTGGGGCCAACGTCCTGACTTTC. This translates into CASSWRESGANVLTF.

This chain uses TRBV5-1 with TRBJ2-1, with TRBD2 matching 7 bases. The CDR3 is 15 amino acids. Per germline, CDR1 SGHRS and CDR2 YFSETQ. The V gene end was trimmed by 0 bases and the J gene end by 3 bases; junction bases not matched to a gene: 3. The CDR3 here is CASSLEGGNYNEQFF. The CDR3 DNA is TGCGCCAGCAGCTTGGAGGGAGGGAACTACAATGAGCAGTTCTTC.

The chain carries TRBV28 and TRBJ1-2; no definite D call. V was clipped by 1 base and J by 8 bases, with 8 bases between them. The CDR3 length is 12 residues. CDR1 and CDR2 from the germline V gene are MDHEN and SYDVKM. As DNA, the CDR3 is TGTGCCAGCAGTTTATTACCCGGGGGCTACACCTTC. Its translation is CASSLLPGGYTF.